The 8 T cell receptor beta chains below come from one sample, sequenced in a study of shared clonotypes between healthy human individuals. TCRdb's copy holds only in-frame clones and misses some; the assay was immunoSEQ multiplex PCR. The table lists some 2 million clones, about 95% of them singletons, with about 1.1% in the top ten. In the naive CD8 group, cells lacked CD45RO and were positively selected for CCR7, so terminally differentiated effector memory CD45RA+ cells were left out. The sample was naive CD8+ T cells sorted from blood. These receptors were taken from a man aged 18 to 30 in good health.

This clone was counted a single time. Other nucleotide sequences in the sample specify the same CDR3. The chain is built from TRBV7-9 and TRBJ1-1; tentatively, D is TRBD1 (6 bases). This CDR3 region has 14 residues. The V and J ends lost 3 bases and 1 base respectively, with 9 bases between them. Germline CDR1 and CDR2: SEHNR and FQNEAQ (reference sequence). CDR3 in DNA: TGTGCCAGCAGCTTGCTACAGGGGAACACTGAAGCTTTCTTT. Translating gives CASSLLQGNTEAFF. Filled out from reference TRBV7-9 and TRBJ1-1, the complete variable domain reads DTGVSQNPRHKITKRGQNVTFRCDPISEHNRLYWYRQTLGQGPEFLTYFQNEAQLEKSRLLSDRFSAERPKGSFSTLEIQRTEQGDSAMYLCASSLLQGNTEAFFGQGTRLTVV.

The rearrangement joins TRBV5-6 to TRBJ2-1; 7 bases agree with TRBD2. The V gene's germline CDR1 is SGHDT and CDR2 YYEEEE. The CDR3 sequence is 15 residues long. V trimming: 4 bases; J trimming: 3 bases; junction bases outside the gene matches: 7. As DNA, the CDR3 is TGTGCCAGCAGCGAGACTAGCATAATCTACAATGAGCAGTTCTTC. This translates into CASSETSIIYNEQFF.

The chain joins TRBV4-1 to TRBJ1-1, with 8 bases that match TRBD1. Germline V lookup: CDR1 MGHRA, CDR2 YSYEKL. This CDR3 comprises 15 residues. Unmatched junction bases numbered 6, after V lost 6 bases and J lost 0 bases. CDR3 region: CASSEAGGMNTEAFF. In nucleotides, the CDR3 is TGCGCCAGCAGTGAGGCAGGGGGCATGAACACTGAAGCTTTCTTT.

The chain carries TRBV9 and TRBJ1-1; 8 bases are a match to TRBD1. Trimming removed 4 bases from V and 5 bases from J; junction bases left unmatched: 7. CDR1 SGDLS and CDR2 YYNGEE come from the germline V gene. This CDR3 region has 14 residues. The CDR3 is CASSPGQGPTEAFF. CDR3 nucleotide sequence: TGTGCCAGCAGCCCAGGACAGGGACCAACTGAAGCTTTCTTT. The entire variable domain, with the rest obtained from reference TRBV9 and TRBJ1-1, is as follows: DSGVTQTPKHLITATGQRVTLRCSPRSGDLSVYWYQQSLDQGLQFLIQYYNGEERAKGNILERFSAQQFPDLHSELNLSSLELGDSALYFCASSPGQGPTEAFFGQGTRLTVV.

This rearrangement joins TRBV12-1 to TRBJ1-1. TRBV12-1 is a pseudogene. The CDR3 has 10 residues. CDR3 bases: TGTGCCAGCAGCTTTAAGTCCAAGCCCTTT. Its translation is CASSFKSKPF.

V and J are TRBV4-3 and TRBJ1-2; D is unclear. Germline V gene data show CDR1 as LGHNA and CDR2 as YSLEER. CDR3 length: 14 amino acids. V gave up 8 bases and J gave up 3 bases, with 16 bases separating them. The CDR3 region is CASSGRPADYGYTF. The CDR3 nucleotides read TGCGCCAGCTCCGGTCGGCCGGCCGACTATGGCTACACCTTC.

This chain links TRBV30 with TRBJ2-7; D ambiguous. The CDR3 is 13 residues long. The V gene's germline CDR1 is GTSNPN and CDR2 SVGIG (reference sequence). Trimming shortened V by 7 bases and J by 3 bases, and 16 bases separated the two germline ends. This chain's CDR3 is CASSIGLGYEQYF. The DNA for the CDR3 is TGTGCCTCCTCGATCGGTTTGGGCTACGAGCAGTACTTC. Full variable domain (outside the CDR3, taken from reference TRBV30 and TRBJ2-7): SQTIHQWPATLVQPVGSPLSLECTVEGTSNPNLYWYRQAAGRGLQLLFYSVGIGQISSEVPQNLSASRPQDRQFILSSKKLLLSDSGFYLCASSIGLGYEQYFGPGTRLTVT.

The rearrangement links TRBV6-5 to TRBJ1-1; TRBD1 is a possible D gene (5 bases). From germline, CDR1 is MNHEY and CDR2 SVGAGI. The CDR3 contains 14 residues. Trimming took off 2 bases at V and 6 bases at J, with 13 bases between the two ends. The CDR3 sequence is CASSYGGTWAEAFF. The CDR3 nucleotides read TGTGCCAGCAGTTACGGGGGGACTTGGGCTGAAGCTTTCTTT.